These 23 T cell receptor beta chains came from one sample sequenced in a study of blood T cells in healthy people across ages. Primed by a sample-barcoded 5' primer and a J-beta primer mix, a second PCR proceeded for about 6 to 11 cycles. TCRdb itself ran the 5' RACE reads through MiXCR, one entry per CDR3 protein. The sample has about 670,000 distinct CDR3 sequences, around 50% seen once; the top ten hold approximately 12%. What was sequenced was blood. All receptors come from a woman at least 80 years old in good health.

Notes on this clonotype: This may stem from a read error, because a much larger clone lies one nucleotide away. CDR3 nucleotide sequence: TGTGCCGGCAGCCCACAGACTAGCTTCGGTGAGCAGTTCTTC. It codes for CAGSPQTSFGEQFF. The rearrangement links TRBV12-3 or TRBV12-4 to TRBJ2-1, with TRBD2 matching over 7 bases. The CDR3 spans 14 residues.

This clonotype turned up a few times. This sequence joins TRBV12-3 or TRBV12-4 and TRBJ1-5; TRBD1 aligns across 7 bases. J was trimmed by 5 bases and V by 1 base; bases with no gene match: 8. This CDR3 comprises 16 residues. CDR3 sequence reads: CASSLVGRGVHQPQHF. The DNA for the CDR3 is TGTGCCAGCAGTTTAGTCGGCAGGGGGGTACATCAGCCCCAGCATTTT.

This clonotype was seen ten or more times. The chain is built from TRBV5-1 and TRBJ1-4; 9 nucleotides agree with TRBD1. V was pared by 7 bases and J by 10 bases, with 14 bases of the junction left unmatched. The CDR3 has 15 amino acids. The germline V gene has CDR1 SGHRS and CDR2 YFSETQ. CDR3 protein: CASAGTGTGNGKLFF. The CDR3 DNA is TGCGCCAGCGCAGGTACCGGGACAGGGAACGGAAAACTGTTTTTT. Full variable domain (missing parts from reference TRBV5-1 and TRBJ1-4): KAGVTQTPRYLIKTRGQQVTLSCSPISGHRSVSWYQQTPGQGLQFLFEYFSETQRNKGNFPGRFSGRQFSNSRSEMNVSTLELGDSALYLCASAGTGTGNGKLFFGSGTQLSVL.

The chain combines TRBV28 with TRBJ2-7, with TRBD1 as a possible D gene (6 bases). The CDR3 runs 14 residues. V shed 6 bases and J shed 6 bases, with 18 bases lying between them. Germline V CDR1 and CDR2: MDHEN, SYDVKM. The CDR3 region has the DNA TGTGCCAGCAGCAGATACGACAGGTCCAGCGAGCAGTACTTC. Translating gives CASSRYDRSSEQYF. The full variable domain, in which reference TRBV28 and TRBJ2-7 provide the parts outside the CDR3, is DVKVTQSSRYLVKRTGEKVFLECVQDMDHENMFWYRQDPGLGLRLIYFSYDVKMKEKGDIPEGYSVSREKKERFSLILESASTNQTSMYLCASSRYDRSSEQYFGPGTRLTVT.

With regard to this clonotype: This clone may be a read error of a much larger clone one base away. The chain combines TRBV28 with TRBJ2-7; D is ambiguous. Looked up from germline, CDR1 is MDHEN and CDR2 is SYDVKM. V gave up 7 bases and J gave up 3 bases, with 10 bases separating them. The CDR3 runs 12 residues. CDR3 region: CASTREFYEQYF. CDR3 nucleotides: TGTGCCAGCACAAGGGAATTCTACGAGCAGTACTTC.

This clonotype has ten or more counts. This rearrangement joins TRBV7-3 to TRBJ2-3; tentative D call: TRBD1 (6 bases). Germline CDR1 is SGHTA and CDR2 is FQGTGA. The CDR3 contains 18 residues. Trimming shortened V by 1 base and J by 0 bases, and 17 bases separated the two germline ends. The CDR3 loop reads CASSLKAQGYPSTDTQYF. For the CDR3, the DNA is TGTGCCAGCAGCTTAAAGGCCCAGGGGTACCCGAGCACAGATACGCAGTATTTT. Complete variable domain (other parts from reference TRBV7-3 and TRBJ2-3): GAGVSQTPSNKVTEKGKYVELRCDPISGHTALYWYRQSLGQGPEFLIYFQGTGAADDSGLPNDRFFAVRPEGSVSTLKIQRTERGDSAVYLCASSLKAQGYPSTDTQYFGPGTRLTVL.

This clonotype was picked up a small number of times. The chain uses TRBV6-2 or TRBV6-3 and TRBJ2-5; D possibly corresponds to TRBD2 (6 bases). The CDR3 covers 15 residues. Germline CDR1 reads MNHEY; CDR2 reads SVGEGT. V was clipped by 2 bases and J by 4 bases, with 14 bases between them. In nucleotides, the CDR3 is TGTGCCAGCAGTTACCTGGAGGGGAGTAGAGAGACCCAGTACTTC. Encoded protein: CASSYLEGSRETQYF.

The V call is TRBV15, the J call TRBJ1-1; D unclear. The CDR3 has 13 residues. Deletions cut 5 bases from V and 0 bases from J, with 7 bases between. Germline CDR1 is LNHNV and CDR2 is YYDKDF (reference sequence). In DNA, the CDR3 is TGTGCCACCAGCCGAGCGCTGAACACTGAAGCTTTCTTT. This sequence encodes CATSRALNTEAFF.

This clonotype was seen only a few times. V gene TRBV6-2 or TRBV6-3 combines with J gene TRBJ1-3; TRBD1 is a possible D gene (5 bases). Germline V gene data show CDR1 as MNHEY and CDR2 as SVGEGT. Trimming cost V 7 bases and J 0 bases, with 16 bases left between them. This CDR3 has 16 residues. The CDR3 DNA follows: TGTGCCAGCATCCGGCGGGCAGGGAACTCTGGAAACACCATATATTTT. It specifies CASIRRAGNSGNTIYF.

The table lists this clonotype with a few counts. The chain employs TRBV7-9 and TRBJ1-5; no clear D. Germline values: CDR1 SEHNR, CDR2 FQNEAQ (reference sequence). V was trimmed by 3 bases and J by 0 bases, leaving 6 bases between them. The CDR3 has 14 residues. The CDR3: CASSFEASNQPQHF. CDR3 DNA sequence: TGTGCCAGCAGCTTTGAAGCTAGCAATCAGCCCCAGCATTTT.

Only a few counts were recorded for this clonotype. With a much larger clone just one base away, this may be a read error. This chain uses TRBV6-1 with TRBJ1-1; no clear D gene. Germline loops: CDR1 MNHNS, CDR2 SASEGT. CDR3 length: 13 residues. The V gene lost 1 base and the J gene lost 4 bases, with 7 bases spanning the gap. The CDR3 loop is CASSEVEPTEAFF. The CDR3 region has the DNA TGTGCCAGCAGTGAAGTTGAGCCCACTGAAGCTTTCTTT.

This clonotype was recorded a few times. The gene calls are TRBV5-6 and TRBJ2-7; perhaps TRBD1 as D (6 bases). The CDR3 contains 17 residues. V was shortened by 0 bases and J by 2 bases, with 18 bases between the two germline ends. Germline CDR1 and CDR2: SGHDT and YYEEEE. CDR3 in amino acids: CASSLVGVGTPPYEQYF. For the CDR3, the DNA is TGTGCCAGCAGCTTGGTTGGTGTCGGGACACCTCCCTACGAGCAGTACTTC.

This clonotype was seen only a few times. The V and J genes are TRBV28 and TRBJ1-4; D might be TRBD1 (6 bases). The CDR3 is 17 amino acids. Trimming took 8 bases from V and 3 from J, leaving 22 bases between them. Germline-derived CDR1 and CDR2 are MDHEN and SYDVKM. The CDR3 spells CASASPGLGGPNEKLFF. In DNA form, the CDR3 reads TGTGCCAGCGCCTCTCCGGGGTTAGGGGGGCCTAATGAAAAACTGTTTTTT.

This clonotype was detected many times. The V call is TRBV20-1, the J call TRBJ2-7, with TRBD1 matching over 7 bases. The CDR3 is made up of 15 amino acids. After removal of 5 bases from V and 3 bases from J, the junction contained 13 bases not matched to a gene. Germline CDR1 reads DFQATT; CDR2 reads SNEGSKA (reference sequence). In nucleotides, the CDR3 is TGCAGTGCTGAGGGGCCCGGACAGGAGAACTACGAGCAGTACTTC. This sequence encodes CSAEGPGQENYEQYF.

The V call is TRBV6-1, the J call TRBJ2-3; the match to TRBD1 covers 10 bases. After removal of 2 bases from V and 5 bases from J, the junction contained 7 bases not matched to a gene. CDR1 is MNHNS and CDR2 is SASEGT in the germline V gene. The CDR3 extends over 16 amino acids. The CDR3: CASSEPPTGGEDTQYF. DNA for the CDR3: TGTGCCAGCAGTGAACCCCCGACAGGGGGCGAAGATACGCAGTATTTT.

CDR3 loop: CASSFSSGSGNEQFF. The CDR3 DNA reads as TGTGCCAGCAGCTTTTCGAGCGGGAGTGGAAATGAGCAGTTCTTC. The gene calls are TRBV11-1 and TRBJ2-1; 8 bases agree with TRBD2. This CDR3 has 15 amino acids. Per the germline V gene, CDR1 is SGHAT and CDR2 is FQDESV (reference sequence). V lost 3 bases to trimming and J lost 7 bases; unmatched junction nucleotides: 8.

The CDR3 loop reads CASSDSNSYEQYF. As DNA, the CDR3 is TGTGCCAGCAGTGACAGTAATTCCTACGAGCAGTACTTC. The chain uses TRBV2 and TRBJ2-7; D unclear. Trimming stripped 3 bases from V and 1 base from J, with 7 bases between. The germline gives CDR1 SNHLY, CDR2 FYNNEI. This CDR3 has 13 amino acids.

This clonotype was recorded a few times. The gene calls are TRBV10-3 and TRBJ2-5; perhaps TRBD1 as D (6 bases). The germline V gene encodes CDR1 ENHRY and CDR2 SYGVKD. CDR3 length equals 13 residues. V was shortened by 9 bases and J by 0 bases, with 11 bases between the two germline ends. As DNA, the CDR3 is TGTGCCATAGCGACAGGCCACCAAGAGACCCAGTACTTC. It encodes CAIATGHQETQYF.

Only a few counts were recorded for this clonotype. This chain joins TRBV5-1 and TRBJ2-1, with TRBD2 matching over 11 bases. The DNA end favors TRBJ2-7, so the J call may be wrong. Per the germline V gene, CDR1 is SGHRS and CDR2 is YFSETQ. The CDR3 has 16 amino acids. The CDR3 nucleotides read TGCGCCAGCAGCTTGGCCTCTAGCGGGGGGTACAATGAGCAGTACTTC. It translates to CASSLASSGGYNEQYF.

This clonotype was picked up one time. The chain links TRBV6-1 to TRBJ2-1; 13 positions agree with TRBD2. The V gene's germline CDR1 is MNHNS and CDR2 SASEGT. CDR3 size: 16 residues. V gave up 7 bases and J gave up 6 bases; unmatched junction bases: 9. In DNA, the CDR3 is TGTGCCAGCAAGGGACTAGCGGGAATCCGCCGCAATGAGCAGTTCTTC. This translates into CASKGLAGIRRNEQFF.

A few counts support this clonotype. A much bigger clone sits one base away, suggesting this may be a read error. The V call is TRBV5-1, the J call TRBJ2-5; D possibly corresponds to TRBD2 (6 bases). This CDR3 is built from 13 residues. V was trimmed by 4 bases and J by 11 bases, leaving 18 bases between them. Germline-derived CDR1 and CDR2 are SGHRS and YFSETQ. DNA for the CDR3: TGCGCCAGCAGCCCCTCGGGACTCAATGAGCAGTACTTC. Its protein is CASSPSGLNEQYF.

There are a few counts of this clonotype. The chain couples TRBV11-1 to TRBJ2-1; D is perhaps TRBD1 (5 bases). The tail of the sequence fits TRBJ2-7 better, so the J call may be wrong. Germline values: CDR1 SGHAT, CDR2 FQDESV (reference sequence). CDR3 length: 16 amino acids. In DNA, the CDR3 is TGTGCCAGCAGCTTAGAGGGGCGGAATACCTACAATGAGCAGTACTTC. Translation gives CASSLEGRNTYNEQYF.

This clonotype was detected only a few times. The chain carries TRBV4-2 and TRBJ2-1; weak D call: TRBD2 (5 bases). The CDR3 has 15 residues. The V gene's germline CDR1 is LGHNA and CDR2 YNFKEQ. V gave up 4 bases and J gave up 7 bases, with 17 bases separating them. CDR3 sequence: CASSPLAGAENEQFF. The DNA for the CDR3 is TGTGCCAGCAGCCCCCTGGCAGGAGCGGAAAATGAGCAGTTCTTC.